A single sample is the source of the 30 T cell receptor beta chains below, sequenced in a study of blood T cell repertoires in COVID-19. The table came from immunoSEQ multiplex PCR; TCRdb's copy has only in-frame clones and leaves some out. The table has fewer than 250,000 clones, 83% seen once. Sequenced input: peripheral blood. Receptors were obtained from a human donor in a cohort sampled during active COVID-19.

The genes are TRBV19 and TRBJ1-5, with D perhaps matching TRBD1 (5 bases). Germline V gene sequence: CDR1 LNHDA, CDR2 SQIVND (reference sequence). The germline V and J ends were trimmed by 3 bases and 4 bases, with 7 bases remaining between them. The CDR3 has 13 residues. The CDR3 nucleotides are TGTGCCAGTAGTATCCGGGGGAATCAGCCCCAGCATTTT. Translated: CASSIRGNQPQHF.

The genes are TRBV19 and TRBJ2-1, with D possibly TRBD1 on 5 matching bases. The germline CDR1 and CDR2 sequences are LNHDA and SQIVND (reference sequence). The CDR3 contains 13 residues. Trimming took off 2 bases at V and 11 bases at J, with 13 bases between the two ends. Here the CDR3 reads CASSIRQTVQQFF. The CDR3 DNA reads as TGTGCCAGTAGTATACGACAGACAGTACAGCAGTTCTTC.

The rearrangement links TRBV9 to TRBJ1-1; D remains unclear. The CDR3 totals 15 residues. Germline CDR1 SGDLS, CDR2 YYNGEE. V shed 0 bases and J shed 5 bases, with 14 bases lying between them. For the CDR3, the DNA is TGTGCCAGCAGCGTAGTAGGGTCGGGAGAAACTGAAGCTTTCTTT. Translated: CASSVVGSGETEAFF.

V gene TRBV19 combines with J gene TRBJ2-3, with 10 bases fitting TRBD1. V lost 4 bases and J lost 4; bases outside the gene matches: 2. From germline, CDR1 is LNHDA and CDR2 SQIVND (reference sequence). The CDR3 runs to 14 residues. CDR3 bases: TGTGCCAGTAGTAGACAGGGGGCACCAGATACGCAGTATTTT. It encodes CASSRQGAPDTQYF.

CDR3 coding DNA: TGTGCCAGCAGCTTAGGCGGGACAGGTAATCAGCCCCAGCATTTT. It yields the protein CASSLGGTGNQPQHF. This sequence joins TRBV11-2 and TRBJ1-5; 8 bases fit TRBD1. The CDR3 consists of 15 residues. Unmatched junction bases numbered 3, after V lost 1 base and J lost 4 bases. Looked up from germline, CDR1 is SGHAT and CDR2 is FQNNGV.

This chain connects TRBV18 to TRBJ2-7; TRBD1 aligns across 7 bases. The germline V gene has CDR1 KGHSH and CDR2 LQKENI. V was clipped by 0 bases and J by 5 bases; unmatched bases: 4. The CDR3 runs to 14 residues. Written as DNA, the CDR3 is TGTGCCAGCTCACCACCTCACAGGGGAGACGAGCAGTACTTC. As protein: CASSPPHRGDEQYF.

This chain joins TRBV2 and TRBJ1-2; the match to TRBD1 covers 11 bases. CDR3 length: 14 residues. Germline CDR1 and CDR2: SNHLY and FYNNEI. The V gene end was trimmed by 6 bases and the J gene end by 6 bases; junction bases not matched to a gene: 6. The CDR3 spells CASRTGTGGNGYTF. CDR3 sequence (DNA): TGTGCCAGCAGGACGGGGACAGGGGGAAATGGCTACACCTTC.

This chain uses TRBV5-5 with TRBJ2-2, with no clear D. Trimming cost V 4 bases and J 3 bases, with 10 bases left between them. CDR1 is SGHKS and CDR2 is YYEKEE in the germline V gene (reference sequence). The CDR3 is made up of 14 amino acids. In DNA, the CDR3 is TGTGCCAGCAGCCTGGACGGTTACACCGGGGAGCTGTTTTTT. Amino acids: CASSLDGYTGELFF.

The chain carries TRBV29-1 and TRBJ1-4; D uncertain. Trimming removed 2 bases from V and 8 bases from J, with 6 bases in between. CDR1 is SQVTM and CDR2 is ANQGSEA in the germline V gene. The CDR3 is 11 amino acids. Written as DNA, the CDR3 is TGCAGCGTTGAAATGAGAGAAAAACTGTTTTTT. Amino acids: CSVEMREKLFF.

This chain joins TRBV21-1 and TRBJ1-4. TRBV21-1 is annotated as a pseudogene. This CDR3 is built from 15 residues. The CDR3 sequence: CASSVPGSFNEKLFF. The CDR3 DNA is TGTGCCAGCAGCGTACCCGGGTCCTTTAATGAAAAACTGTTTTTT.

This chain joins TRBV7-9 and TRBJ2-3; D not certain. CDR1 and CDR2 from the germline V gene are SEHNR and FQNEAQ (reference sequence). V was shortened by 10 bases and J by 0 bases, with 14 bases between the two germline ends. This CDR3 contains 14 residues. The CDR3, as DNA: TGTGCCAACGCGCCCCCCGCCAGCACAGATACGCAGTATTTT. It codes for CANAPPASTDTQYF.

Concerning this clone: The identical CDR3 is also encoded by other nucleotide sequences in the sample. The chain has TRBV28 and TRBJ1-4; maybe TRBD1 (5 bases). With 5 bases removed from V and 0 bases from J, the gap between germline ends came to 10 bases. This CDR3 has 15 residues. Germline assignment: CDR1 MDHEN and CDR2 SYDVKM. The CDR3 region has the DNA TGTGCCAGCAGTCTACTGACAGCAACTAATGAAAAACTGTTTTTT. Encoded protein: CASSLLTATNEKLFF.

J is TRBJ2-3 and V is TRBV28; a weak D match, TRBD2 (6 bases). The CDR3 loop spans 17 amino acids. Trimming removed 6 bases from V and 0 bases from J, with 19 bases in between. The V gene's germline CDR1 is MDHEN and CDR2 SYDVKM. CDR3 amino acids: CASSLGVAGISTDTQYF. The CDR3 bases are TGTGCCAGCAGCCTCGGTGTTGCGGGGATAAGCACAGATACGCAGTATTTT.

The chain carries TRBV14 and TRBJ2-1, with 10 bases that match TRBD2. The CDR3 covers 17 residues. Unmatched junction bases numbered 14, after V lost 2 bases and J lost 10 bases. From germline, CDR1 is SGHDN and CDR2 FVKESK. CDR3 region: CASSQFPGLAGDGEQFF. The CDR3, as DNA: TGTGCCAGCAGCCAATTTCCTGGGCTAGCGGGAGATGGAGAGCAGTTCTTC.

This chain joins TRBV11-3 and TRBJ2-3; D may be TRBD1 (7 bases). Trimming shortened V by 6 bases and J by 1 base, and 14 bases separated the two germline ends. Looked up from germline, CDR1 is SGHNT and CDR2 is YENEEA. The CDR3 sequence is 15 residues long. CDR3 in DNA: TGTGCCAGCAGTTCAGGGGGACTCCGCACAGATACGCAGTATTTT. Translation: CASSSGGLRTDTQYF.

The chain couples TRBV19 to TRBJ2-5; TRBD2 matches at 12 bases. Germline CDR1 is LNHDA and CDR2 is SQIVND (reference sequence). The CDR3 extends over 16 amino acids. The V gene end was trimmed by 5 bases and the J gene end by 4 bases; junction bases not matched to a gene: 8. The CDR3 sequence is CASSGLAGKGGETQYF. CDR3 sequence (DNA): TGTGCCAGTAGTGGACTAGCGGGAAAAGGGGGAGAGACCCAGTACTTC.

V usage is TRBV7-9 and J usage is TRBJ2-7; no firm D call. The germline V gene has CDR1 SEHNR and CDR2 FQNEAQ (reference sequence). Between the trimmed V and J ends, which lost 2 bases and 2 bases, there was a span of 13 bases. The CDR3 is made up of 15 amino acids. The CDR3 spells CASSLSLAATYEQYF. The DNA of the CDR3 is TGTGCCAGCAGCTTATCATTGGCCGCCACCTACGAGCAGTACTTC.

This chain links TRBV6-5 with TRBJ2-7; 9 bases are a match to TRBD2. J was trimmed by 2 bases and V by 4 bases; bases with no gene match: 6. The length of the CDR3 is 15 residues. Germline CDR1 and CDR2: MNHEY and SVGAGI. The CDR3 protein is CASSLKRGVTYEQYF. The CDR3 DNA follows: TGTGCCAGCAGTTTGAAGCGGGGGGTAACCTACGAGCAGTACTTC.

J is TRBJ1-1 and V is TRBV30; unclear D gene. This CDR3 comprises 13 residues. The V gene's germline CDR1 is GTSNPN and CDR2 SVGIG (reference sequence). Trimming shortened V by 4 bases and J by 5 bases, and 14 bases separated the two germline ends. CDR3 residues: CAWISRRQTEAFF. The CDR3, as DNA: TGTGCCTGGATCTCACGGCGGCAAACTGAAGCTTTCTTT.

The chain carries TRBV7-9 and TRBJ2-2; D is perhaps TRBD1 (6 bases). CDR1 SEHNR and CDR2 FQNEAQ come from the germline V gene (reference sequence). There are 16 residues in the CDR3. Between the trimmed V and J ends, which lost 6 bases and 1 base, there was a span of 15 bases. For the CDR3, the DNA is TGTGCCAGCAGTTTGGGGGCAGGGAGGAACACCGGGGAGCTGTTTTTT. This translates into CASSLGAGRNTGELFF.

The rearrangement joins TRBV6-5 to TRBJ2-5; the match to TRBD2 covers 9 bases. The CDR3 is made up of 15 amino acids. The germline V gene has CDR1 MNHEY and CDR2 SVGAGI. The junction had 1 base not matched to a gene; V was cut back by 1 base and J by 1 base. CDR3 sequence reads: CASSYYSGGQETQYF. In DNA form, the CDR3 reads TGTGCCAGCAGTTACTATAGCGGGGGCCAAGAGACCCAGTACTTC.

J is TRBJ1-5 and V is TRBV4-1; 9 nucleotides align to TRBD1. CDR3 size: 16 residues. Germline CDR1 is MGHRA and CDR2 is YSYEKL. V trimming: 1 base; J trimming: 7 bases; junction bases outside the gene matches: 8. The CDR3 DNA follows: TGCGCCAGCAGCCAAGTCTTACAGGGGGCAAGGCAGCCCCAGCATTTT. Residues: CASSQVLQGARQPQHF.

This chain links TRBV5-5 with TRBJ2-3; D gene unclear. This CDR3 is 16 amino acids long. V was shortened by 4 bases and J by 0 bases, with 15 bases between the two germline ends. Germline CDR1 is SGHKS and CDR2 is YYEKEE (reference sequence). CDR3 residues: CASSVQLLASTDTQYF. The CDR3 DNA sequence: TGTGCCAGCAGCGTACAGCTACTGGCTAGCACAGATACGCAGTATTTT. Drawing the rest from reference TRBV5-5 and TRBJ2-3, the complete variable domain is DAGVTQSPTHLIKTRGQQVTLRCSPISGHKSVSWYQQVLGQGPQFIFQYYEKEERGRGNFPDRFSARQFPNYSSELNVNALLLGDSALYLCASSVQLLASTDTQYFGPGTRLTVL.

There are a few counts of this clone. The genes are TRBV27 and TRBJ1-5, with TRBD1 matching over 7 bases. CDR3 length equals 15 residues. CDR1 and CDR2 (germline): MNHEY, SMNVEV (reference sequence). V dropped 2 bases and J dropped 6; count of bases not matched to a gene: 7. CDR3: CASSLVGQGGQPQHF. The CDR3 region has the DNA TGTGCCAGCAGTTTAGTTGGTCAGGGGGGTCAGCCCCAGCATTTT.

This chain's CDR3 is CATSRPRDRGLAEQFF. CDR3 DNA sequence: TGTGCCACCAGCAGACCTCGGGACAGGGGGCTAGCGGAGCAGTTCTTC. The chain uses TRBV15 and TRBJ2-1; TRBD1 matches at 12 bases. Germline trimming cut 2 bases from V and 10 bases from J; bases unmatched to any gene: 9. The germline CDR1 and CDR2 sequences are LNHNV and YYDKDF (reference sequence). The CDR3 length is 16 residues.

J is TRBJ2-5 and V is TRBV14; D is perhaps TRBD2 (5 bases). The CDR3 is 15 residues long. CDR1 and CDR2 from the germline V gene are SGHDN and FVKESK. Trimming removed 1 base from V and 4 bases from J, with 13 bases in between. The CDR3 coding sequence is TGTGCCAGCAGCCAAGCCGCGGGTGGTACAGAGACCCAGTACTTC. It is translated as CASSQAAGGTETQYF.

The table lists this clone with a count of one. Other DNA sequences from this sample encode an identical CDR3 as well. The V call is TRBV18, the J call TRBJ1-1; maybe TRBD1 (6 bases). From germline, CDR1 is KGHSH and CDR2 LQKENI. Trimming removed 3 bases from V and 1 base from J, with 9 bases in between. The CDR3 has 14 amino acids. CDR3 sequence (DNA): TGTGCCAGCTCACCCAGGACAGAGAACACTGAAGCTTTCTTT. It yields the protein CASSPRTENTEAFF.

The J gene is TRBJ2-1, the V gene TRBV7-2; 7 bases match TRBD2. The CDR3 is 15 residues long. V lost 3 bases, J lost 4 bases, and 6 bases stayed unmatched. Germline loops: CDR1 SGHTA, CDR2 FQGNSA. The CDR3: CASSFQWGGYNEQFF. CDR3 sequence (DNA): TGTGCCAGCAGCTTTCAGTGGGGGGGTTACAATGAGCAGTTCTTC.

This rearrangement joins TRBV7-3 to TRBJ1-1; 7 bases are a match to TRBD1. Unmatched junction bases numbered 3, after V lost 4 bases and J lost 4 bases. The germline gives CDR1 SGHTA, CDR2 FQGTGA. The CDR3 runs 13 residues. CDR3: CASSSTGSTEAFF. DNA of the CDR3: TGTGCCAGCAGCTCGACAGGGTCCACTGAAGCTTTCTTT. Filled out from reference TRBV7-3 and TRBJ1-1, the complete variable domain reads GAGVSQTPSNKVTEKGKYVELRCDPISGHTALYWYRQSLGQGPEFLIYFQGTGAADDSGLPNDRFFAVRPEGSVSTLKIQRTERGDSAVYLCASSSTGSTEAFFGQGTRLTVV.

The chain couples TRBV4-1 to TRBJ1-4; D possibly corresponds to TRBD1 (6 bases). This CDR3 has 16 residues. The germline gives CDR1 MGHRA, CDR2 YSYEKL. V was trimmed by 4 bases and J by 0 bases, leaving 12 bases between them. The CDR3 reads CASSLDRIATNEKLFF. The CDR3 bases are TGCGCCAGCAGCCTAGACAGGATTGCAACTAATGAAAAACTGTTTTTT.